In this sample, the clone carrying this T cell receptor (beta chain) turned up once. The target antigen is unknown. Only in-frame clones appear in the TCRdb table, and some are missing; sequencing was by immunoSEQ multiplex PCR. The repertoire includes almost 70,000 clones, about nine tenths of them detected once, and roughly 8.2% sits in the top ten. This entry is derived from a study of OX40 agonist ivuxolimab in advanced cancers. Across the study: Patients were treated with intravenous ivuxolimab, dosed at 0.01 to 10 mg/kg and infused every 2 weeks. Participants averaged roughly 60 years of age (range roughly 23 to 85) and were less than 85% male. Therapy given before enrollment (anti-PD-1, anti-PD-L1 or anti-CTLA-4) was allowed, and around 40% had some.

Regarding the study as a whole: Expanded clones belonging to CD8+ T cells outnumbered, on average, those of CD4+.

The germline CDR1 and CDR2 sequences are ENHRY and SYGVKD. V was trimmed by 4 bases and J by 4 bases, leaving 5 bases between them. This CDR3 contains 12 residues. The sample in question was CD4+ or CD8+ T cells sorted from blood, obtained in a trial of the OX40 agonist ivuxolimab. The receptor was derived from an adult with an advanced solid tumor such as melanoma, head and neck, liver or kidney cancer. The V gene is TRBV10-3, the J gene TRBJ1-5, with D unresolved. The CDR3 sequence: CAISATNQPQHF. CDR3 bases: TGTGCCATCAGTGCGACAAATCAGCCCCAGCATTTT.